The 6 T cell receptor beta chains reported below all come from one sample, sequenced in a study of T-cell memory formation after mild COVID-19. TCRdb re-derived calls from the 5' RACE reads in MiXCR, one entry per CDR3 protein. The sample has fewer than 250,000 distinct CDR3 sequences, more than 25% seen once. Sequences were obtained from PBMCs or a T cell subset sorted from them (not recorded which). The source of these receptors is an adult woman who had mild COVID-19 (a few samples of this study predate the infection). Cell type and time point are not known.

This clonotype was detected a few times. The CDR3: CASSHERENTQYF. As DNA, the CDR3 is TGTGCCAGCAGCCACGAGCGGGAGAATACGCAGTATTTT. This chain connects TRBV4-2 to TRBJ2-3, with 8 bases identical to TRBD2. V shed 3 bases and J 7 bases; nucleotides not matched to a gene: 3. The CDR3 is 13 amino acids. Germline assignment: CDR1 LGHNA and CDR2 YNFKEQ.

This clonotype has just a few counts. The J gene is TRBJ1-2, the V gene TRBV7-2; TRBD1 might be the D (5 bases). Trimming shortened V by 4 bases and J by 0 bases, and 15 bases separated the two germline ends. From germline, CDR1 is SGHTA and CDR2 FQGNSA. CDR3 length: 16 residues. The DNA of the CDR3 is TGTGCCAGCAGCTCAAATCAGGGTTGGGCTAACTATGGCTACACCTTC. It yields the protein CASSSNQGWANYGYTF.

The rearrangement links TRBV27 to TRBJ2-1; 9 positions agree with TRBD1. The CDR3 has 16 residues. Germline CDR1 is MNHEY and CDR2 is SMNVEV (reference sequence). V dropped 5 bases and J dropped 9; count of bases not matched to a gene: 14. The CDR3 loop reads CASSPSPGTGSSEQFF. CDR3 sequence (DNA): TGTGCCAGCAGTCCGTCCCCCGGGACAGGGAGCAGTGAGCAGTTCTTC.

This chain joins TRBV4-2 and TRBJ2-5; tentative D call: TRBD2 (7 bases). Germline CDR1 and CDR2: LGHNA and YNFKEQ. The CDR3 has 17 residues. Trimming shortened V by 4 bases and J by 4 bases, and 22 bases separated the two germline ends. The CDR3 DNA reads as TGTGCCAGCAGCCCCCTTGGGGGGGCGGGAGAGGGAGAGACCCAGTACTTC. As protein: CASSPLGGAGEGETQYF.

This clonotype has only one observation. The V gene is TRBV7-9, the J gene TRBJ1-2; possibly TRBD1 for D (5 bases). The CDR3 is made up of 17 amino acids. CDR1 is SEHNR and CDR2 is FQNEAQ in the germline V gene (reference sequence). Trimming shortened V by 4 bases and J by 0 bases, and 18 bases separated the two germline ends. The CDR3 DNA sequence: TGTGCCAGCAGCTCAACTAAGTGGGACGGGACTAACTATGGCTACACCTTC. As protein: CASSSTKWDGTNYGYTF.

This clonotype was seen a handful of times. The CDR3, as DNA: TGTGCCAGCTTAGGGGCCAATGAGCAGTTCTTC. Translating it yields CASLGANEQFF. The chain employs TRBV27 and TRBJ2-1, with D possibly being TRBD1 (5 bases). The CDR3 sequence is 11 residues long. V lost 8 bases to trimming and J lost 6 bases, with 8 bases between them. Germline CDR1 MNHEY, CDR2 SMNVEV (reference sequence).